A single sample gave rise to the 20 T cell receptor beta chains below, sequenced in a study of chemoradiotherapy in HPV16-positive cancers. The repertoire was sequenced with immunoSEQ multiplex PCR; TCRdb's copy has only in-frame clones and lacks some. The sample consists of approximately 12,000 clones, around 89% of them appearing once. Collection of the sample occurred from a patient who underwent chemoradiotherapy. These receptors were collected from a human donor with HPV-associated anogenital cancer.

The chain uses TRBV6-4 and TRBJ2-2, with D unclear. The CDR3 totals 13 residues. CDR1 MRHNA and CDR2 SNTAGT come from the germline V gene. The germline V and J ends were trimmed by 7 bases and 3 bases, with 9 bases remaining between them. The CDR3 DNA is TGTGCCAGCAAGAATACGGACACCGGGGAGCTGTTTTTT. Protein: CASKNTDTGELFF.

This chain uses TRBV19 with TRBJ1-5, with 8 bases identical to TRBD1. CDR3 length: 15 residues. V shed 3 bases and J 6 bases; nucleotides not matched to a gene: 7. Looked up from germline, CDR1 is LNHDA and CDR2 is SQIVND (reference sequence). This chain's CDR3 is CASSITGGLGQPQHF. DNA for the CDR3: TGTGCCAGTAGTATTACAGGGGGGTTGGGTCAGCCCCAGCATTTT. Supplemented by reference TRBV19 and TRBJ1-5, the full variable domain reads DGGITQSPKYLFRKEGQNVTLSCEQNLNHDAMYWYRQDPGQGLRLIYYSQIVNDFQKGDIAEGYSVSREKKESFPLTVTSAQKNPTAFYLCASSITGGLGQPQHFGDGTRLSIL.

This chain uses TRBV5-1 with TRBJ2-1; 7 bases match TRBD1. Per the germline V gene, CDR1 is SGHRS and CDR2 is YFSETQ. There are 17 residues in the CDR3. V was pared by 4 bases and J by 2 bases, with 12 bases of the junction left unmatched. The CDR3 DNA follows: TGCGCCAGCAGCCCCACAGGACAGGTCGGGGCCTACAATGAGCAGTTCTTC. Its translation is CASSPTGQVGAYNEQFF.

The chain carries TRBV19 and TRBJ2-1; D not resolved. Germline CDR1 reads LNHDA; CDR2 reads SQIVND (reference sequence). Trimming took off 11 bases at V and 0 bases at J, with 23 bases between the two ends. This CDR3 is built from 17 residues. The CDR3 DNA reads as TGTGCCTCGGCCCTAATGGCGACAACCAGCTCCTACAATGAGCAGTTCTTC. As protein: CASALMATTSSYNEQFF.

V and J are TRBV30 and TRBJ2-4; weak D call: TRBD2 (7 bases). CDR1 is GTSNPN, CDR2 SVGIG, per germline (reference sequence). CDR3 size: 11 residues. Trimming shortened V by 1 base and J by 11 bases, and 9 bases separated the two germline ends. CDR3 sequence (DNA): TGTGCCTGGAGTGGGGGGGGGCTTCAGTACTTC. Residues: CAWSGGGLQYF.

This chain joins TRBV5-6 and TRBJ2-1; unclear D gene. V was shortened by 4 bases and J by 1 base, with 21 bases between the two germline ends. Germline loops: CDR1 SGHDT, CDR2 YYEEEE. This CDR3 comprises 18 residues. This chain's CDR3 is CASSRTHLEWVSYNEQFF. The CDR3, as DNA: TGTGCCAGCAGCAGAACTCATCTGGAGTGGGTTTCCTACAATGAGCAGTTCTTC.

The chain uses TRBV7-9 and TRBJ1-4; a possible D gene is TRBD1 (5 bases). V was cut by 1 base and J by 0 bases, with 9 bases left in between. There are 16 residues in the CDR3. From germline, CDR1 is SEHNR and CDR2 FQNEAQ (reference sequence). As DNA, the CDR3 is TGTGCCAGCAGCTTAGGGAGGGGACCAACTAATGAAAAACTGTTTTTT. This gives the protein CASSLGRGPTNEKLFF. The full variable domain, its missing parts supplied by reference TRBV7-9 and TRBJ1-4, is DTGVSQNPRHKITKRGQNVTFRCDPISEHNRLYWYRQTLGQGPEFLTYFQNEAQLEKSRLLSDRFSAERPKGSFSTLEIQRTEQGDSAMYLCASSLGRGPTNEKLFFGSGTQLSVL.

This sequence joins TRBV11-2 and TRBJ2-7; perhaps TRBD1 as D (7 bases). Germline CDR1 and CDR2: SGHAT and FQNNGV. The CDR3 is 14 amino acids. V was trimmed by 1 base and J by 4 bases, leaving 11 bases between them. The chain's CDR3 is CASSLGAGGYEQYF. The CDR3 coding sequence is TGTGCCAGCAGCTTAGGGGCAGGGGGGTACGAGCAGTACTTC.

This clone occurred once. This rearrangement joins TRBV2 to TRBJ2-7; no reliable D call. V lost 1 base, J lost 6 bases, and 7 bases lay in between. CDR1 is SNHLY and CDR2 is FYNNEI in the germline V gene. The CDR3 consists of 12 residues. CDR3 bases: TGTGCCAGCAGTGAAGAAGGTGGCGAGCAGTACTTC. Protein product: CASSEEGGEQYF. The variable domain in full, completed from reference TRBV2 and TRBJ2-7, reads EPEVTQTPSHQVTQMGQEVILRCVPISNHLYFYWYRQILGQKVEFLVSFYNNEISEKSEIFDDQFSVERPDGSNFTLKIRSTKLEDSAMYFCASSEEGGEQYFGPGTRLTVT.

CDR3 sequence reads: CASSISHDSSYNSPLHF. In DNA, the CDR3 is TGTGCCAGTAGTATAAGCCACGATAGCTCCTATAATTCACCCCTCCACTTT. The V call is TRBV19, the J call TRBJ1-6, with D unresolved. V gave up 2 bases and J gave up 0 bases, with 11 bases separating them. Germline CDR1 is LNHDA and CDR2 is SQIVND (reference sequence). This CDR3 comprises 17 residues.

The CDR3 DNA reads TGTGCCTGGCAAGGGACCTGGAACACTGAAGCTTTCTTT. It is translated as CAWQGTWNTEAFF. This rearrangement joins TRBV30 to TRBJ1-1; D is perhaps TRBD1 (5 bases). Trimming shortened V by 5 bases and J by 1 base, and 11 bases separated the two germline ends. This CDR3 has 13 amino acids. The germline CDR1 and CDR2 sequences are GTSNPN and SVGIG (reference sequence).

The V and J genes are TRBV30 and TRBJ1-1, with D maybe TRBD1 (6 bases). This CDR3 is built from 13 residues. The germline gives CDR1 GTSNPN, CDR2 SVGIG (reference sequence). The V gene lost 8 bases and the J gene lost 7 bases, with 20 bases spanning the gap. Here the CDR3 DNA reads TGTGCCGGGGCGAAGGGGGGGCGACATGAAGCTTTCTTT. The encoded protein is CAGAKGGRHEAFF.

The rearrangement uses TRBV11-1 and TRBJ2-7, with 11 bases aligning to TRBD2. The germline gives CDR1 SGHAT, CDR2 FQDESV (reference sequence). This CDR3 is 15 amino acids long. Trimming at V came to 3 bases and at J to 6 bases, leaving 7 bases not matched to a gene. CDR3 sequence reads: CASSFLLAGVGEQYF. The CDR3 nucleotides are TGTGCCAGCAGCTTTTTACTAGCGGGGGTTGGCGAGCAGTACTTC.

This sequence joins TRBV6-1 and TRBJ1-5, with no clear D. Germline assignment: CDR1 MNHNS and CDR2 SASEGT. This CDR3 region has 15 residues. V shed 7 bases and J shed 2 bases, with 15 bases lying between them. The CDR3 sequence is CASISGPYGNQPQHF. CDR3 nucleotides: TGTGCCAGCATTTCTGGGCCCTATGGCAATCAGCCCCAGCATTTT.

The chain joins TRBV5-8 to TRBJ1-2; possibly TRBD1 for D (6 bases). This CDR3 is 16 amino acids long. Trimming pared 4 bases from V and 2 bases from J, leaving 18 bases between. Per germline, CDR1 SGHTS and CDR2 YDEGEE. The CDR3 DNA sequence: TGTGCCAGCAGCCCACAGGGCGCATCGACAAACTATGGCTACACCTTC. Protein sequence: CASSPQGASTNYGYTF.

The V and J genes are TRBV6-5 and TRBJ1-1, with no clear D. V dropped 2 bases and J dropped 5 bases, with 9 bases sitting between them. Per the germline V gene, CDR1 is MNHEY and CDR2 is SVGAGI. The CDR3 runs to 13 residues. CDR3 region: CASSYMAGTEAFF. CDR3 in DNA: TGTGCCAGCAGTTACATGGCGGGTACTGAAGCTTTCTTT.

The V call is TRBV5-6, the J call TRBJ1-2; D uncertain. The V end was cut by 0 bases, the J end by 4 bases, with 7 bases between. Germline V lookup: CDR1 SGHDT, CDR2 YYEEEE. This CDR3 is 13 amino acids long. CDR3 bases: TGTGCCAGCAGCTTGGGGGGTCCCTATGGCTACACCTTC. This translates into CASSLGGPYGYTF. The full variable domain, completed using reference TRBV5-6 and TRBJ1-2, is DAGVTQSPTHLIKTRGQQVTLRCSPKSGHDTVSWYQQALGQGPQFIFQYYEEEERQRGNFPDRFSGHQFPNYSSELNVNALLLGDSALYLCASSLGGPYGYTFGSGTRLTVV.

The V and J genes are TRBV2 and TRBJ1-5, with D unresolved. Germline V CDR1 and CDR2: SNHLY, FYNNEI. CDR3 length: 15 residues. The V end was cut by 2 bases, the J end by 1 base, with 9 bases between. CDR3 in amino acids: CASSEPLRSNQPQHF. As DNA, the CDR3 is TGTGCCAGCAGTGAACCTTTAAGGAGCAATCAGCCCCAGCATTTT.

The chain employs TRBV7-6 and TRBJ2-7; TRBD2 matches 7 bases. Looked up from germline, CDR1 is SGHVS and CDR2 is FNYEAQ. V lost 1 base to trimming and J lost 3 bases; unmatched junction nucleotides: 15. This CDR3 comprises 18 residues. The CDR3 DNA reads as TGTGCCAGCAGCTTAGAGCCGGGACTACCATCAAGGAACTACGAGCAGTACTTC. Its protein is CASSLEPGLPSRNYEQYF.

This clone was picked up a small number of times. The J gene is TRBJ1-3, the V gene TRBV2; D unresolved. V lost 5 bases, J lost 2 bases, and 10 bases lay in between. Germline values: CDR1 SNHLY, CDR2 FYNNEI. This CDR3 is built from 14 residues. CDR3 residues: CASSIARTGNTIYF. The CDR3 DNA is TGTGCCAGCAGTATTGCTCGGACTGGAAACACCATATATTTT.